These 5 T cell receptor beta chains share one sample of origin, sequenced in a study of blood T cells in healthy people across ages. A sample-barcoded 5' primer and a J-beta primer mix were used in a second PCR of roughly 6 to 11 cycles. TCRdb re-called the 5' RACE reads through MiXCR, storing one row per CDR3 protein. The table shows 700,000 to 850,000 distinct CDR3 sequences, with 30% to 45% occurring only once. Sequenced: blood. These receptors were obtained from a young man in good health.

This clonotype was seen a single time. This may stem from a read error, because a much larger clone lies one nucleotide away. The chain recombines TRBV12-3 or TRBV12-4 with TRBJ2-3; D unresolved. Trimming stripped 4 bases from V and 0 bases from J, with 8 bases between. The CDR3 consists of 14 residues. DNA for the CDR3: TGTGCCAGCAGTTCAGATGCTAGCACAGATACGCAGTATTTT. Translated, it gives CASSSDASTDTQYF.

For this clonotype: A clone one base away is much larger, so this may be a read error. The V call is TRBV7-2, the J call TRBJ2-3; a weak D match, TRBD2 (7 bases). Trimming removed 5 bases at V and 4 bases at J, with 16 bases between. Looked up from germline, CDR1 is SGHTA and CDR2 is FQGNSA. The CDR3 covers 15 residues. In DNA, the CDR3 is TGTGCCAGCAGCCCCCGGCGGGGGCTTGCAGATACGCAGTATTTT. The encoded protein is CASSPRRGLADTQYF. Supplemented by reference TRBV7-2 and TRBJ2-3, the full variable domain reads GAGVSQSPSNKVTEKGKDVELRCDPISGHTALYWYRQSLGQGLEFLIYFQGNSAPDKSGLPSDRFSAERTGGSVSTLTIQRTQQEDSAVYLCASSPRRGLADTQYFGPGTRLTVL.

The chain is built from TRBV4-3 and TRBJ1-2, with 12 positions matching TRBD1. Germline V lookup: CDR1 LGHNA, CDR2 YSLEER. V was pared by 7 bases and J by 8 bases, with 8 bases of the junction left unmatched. The CDR3 has 14 residues. CDR3 loop: CASTKGQGARGYTF. Written as DNA, the CDR3 is TGCGCCAGCACCAAGGGACAGGGGGCGCGGGGCTACACCTTC.

The chain has TRBV7-3 and TRBJ2-1; TRBD1 or TRBD2 may be the D gene (5 bases each). The germline V gene encodes CDR1 SGHTA and CDR2 FQGTGA. The V end was cut by 1 base, the J end by 2 bases, with 9 bases between. The CDR3 covers 15 residues. The CDR3 coding sequence is TGTGCCAGCAGCTTAAACGGGGCTACCTACAATGAGCAGTTCTTC. Amino acid sequence: CASSLNGATYNEQFF. Full variable domain (rest looked up from reference TRBV7-3 and TRBJ2-1): GAGVSQTPSNKVTEKGKYVELRCDPISGHTALYWYRQSLGQGPEFLIYFQGTGAADDSGLPNDRFFAVRPEGSVSTLKIQRTERGDSAVYLCASSLNGATYNEQFFGPGTRLTVL.

V gene TRBV6-2 or TRBV6-3 combines with J gene TRBJ2-5; D call uncertain. The germline CDR1 and CDR2 sequences are MNHEY and SVGEGT. The V end lost 5 bases, the J end lost 4 bases, and 5 bases lay between the germline ends. CDR3 length: 11 residues. CDR3 coding DNA: TGTGCCAGCAGTAGGATAGAGACCCAGTACTTC. Protein product: CASSRIETQYF.